What follows is one T cell receptor beta chain and its context. CDR1 is MNHEY and CDR2 is SVGAGI in the germline V gene. The CDR3 is made up of 16 amino acids. Deletions cut 3 bases from V and 6 bases from J, with 20 bases between. As handled by the study authors: Amplified reference gene primers provided the basis for estimating nucleated cell counts. Method: immunoSEQ multiplex PCR; TCRdb's copy keeps in-frame clones and lacks some. That table gives V, J and clone size, and the DNA gave D and trimming. The sample has roughly 250,000 clones; 80% to 85% are singletons. This sample was taken from a study of blood T cell repertoires in COVID-19. The overall study: Material from acute and convalescent COVID-19 was sourced from the United States, Italy and Spain. T cells, B-cell-depleted T cells, or PBMCs provided the cDNA or gDNA that served as material.

This TCR came from a woman aged 60-75 years with active or convalescent COVID-19. The sequenced material came from peripheral blood. The chain recombines TRBV6-5 with TRBJ1-2; TRBD1 might be the D (5 bases). CDR3 nucleotides: TGTGCCAGCAGTTATAGGAACCCGGGCAGGGTCCATGGCTACACCTTC. The encoded protein is CASSYRNPGRVHGYTF.